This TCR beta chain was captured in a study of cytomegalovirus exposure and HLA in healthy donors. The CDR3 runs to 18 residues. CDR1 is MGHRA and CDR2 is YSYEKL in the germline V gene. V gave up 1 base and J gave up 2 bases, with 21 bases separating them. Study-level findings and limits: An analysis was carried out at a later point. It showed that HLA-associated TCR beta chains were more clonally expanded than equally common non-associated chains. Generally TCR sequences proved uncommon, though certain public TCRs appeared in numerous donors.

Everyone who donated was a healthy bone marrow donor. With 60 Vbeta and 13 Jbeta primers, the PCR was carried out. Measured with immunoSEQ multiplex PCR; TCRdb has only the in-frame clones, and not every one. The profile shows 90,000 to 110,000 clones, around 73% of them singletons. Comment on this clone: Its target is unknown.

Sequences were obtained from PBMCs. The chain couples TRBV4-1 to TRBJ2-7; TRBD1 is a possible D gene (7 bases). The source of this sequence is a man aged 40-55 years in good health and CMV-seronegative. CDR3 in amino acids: CASSQGLSGGLQAYEQYF. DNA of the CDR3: TGCGCCAGCAGCCAAGGTTTGTCAGGGGGACTCCAAGCCTACGAGCAGTACTTC.